This TCR beta chain was identified in a study of blood T cell repertoires in COVID-19. Across the whole study: Acute and convalescent COVID-19 samples came from the United States, Italy and Spain. T cells, B-cell-depleted T cells, or PBMCs provided the cDNA or gDNA that served as material.

Authors' analysis steps: Reference gene primer amplification yielded estimated nucleated cell counts. Measured with immunoSEQ multiplex PCR; TCRdb has only the in-frame clones, and not every one. That table is the source of V, J and clone size, and D and trimming were worked out from the DNA. The sample lists tens of thousands of clones, 85% seen once, with approximately 14% in the top ten. The CDR3 spans 15 residues. The germline CDR1 and CDR2 sequences are SQVTM and ANQGSEA. Losses at the gene ends were 4 bases for V and 2 bases for J; bases not matched to a gene: 7. The sequence was collected from a human donor in a cohort sampled during active COVID-19. What was sequenced was peripheral blood. The chain employs TRBV29-1 and TRBJ1-1; 10 bases map to TRBD1. The CDR3 bases are TGCAGCGTTGGGGAGGGACAGGGGTATAACACTGAAGCTTTCTTT. It is translated as CSVGEGQGYNTEAFF.